The next 20 T cell receptor beta chains were all read from a single sample in a study of blood T cell repertoires in COVID-19 (dated by TCRdb to 2019 to 2021). Library preparation employed the immunoSEQ multiplex PCR assay. TCRdb re-hosts the immuneACCESS table, in-frame sequences only. Its copies lack some clones; in the studies checked, an unresolved V gene accounts for under half of them, and the cause for the rest is not known. This sample comprises under 150,000 clones, around 83% of them detected only once. The ten largest clones take up 5.9% of the sample. Input material: peripheral blood. The source of these receptors is an older man with active or convalescent COVID-19.

The chain joins TRBV5-1 to TRBJ2-7, with 9 positions matching TRBD1. The CDR3 extends over 14 amino acids. The germline V gene encodes CDR1 SGHRS and CDR2 YFSETQ. V trimming: 2 bases; J trimming: 5 bases; junction bases outside the gene matches: 5. CDR3 nucleotide sequence: TGCGCCAGCAGCTTAGGGACAGGGACCAACGAGCAGTACTTC. It encodes CASSLGTGTNEQYF.

This rearrangement joins TRBV9 to TRBJ2-7, with D possibly being TRBD1 (5 bases). Germline CDR1 and CDR2: SGDLS and YYNGEE. This CDR3 is 14 amino acids long. The V end was cut by 1 base, the J end by 1 base, with 9 bases between. The DNA for the CDR3 is TGTGCCAGCAGCGTACAGGGTTCATCCTACGAGCAGTACTTC. It is translated as CASSVQGSSYEQYF. Filled out from reference TRBV9 and TRBJ2-7, the complete variable domain reads DSGVTQTPKHLITATGQRVTLRCSPRSGDLSVYWYQQSLDQGLQFLIQYYNGEERAKGNILERFSAQQFPDLHSELNLSSLELGDSALYFCASSVQGSSYEQYFGPGTRLTVT.

This clone was detected once. The chain recombines TRBV6-2 or TRBV6-3 with TRBJ2-7; D is undetermined. The CDR3 has 14 amino acids. The V gene lost 0 bases and the J gene lost 3 bases, with 9 bases spanning the gap. CDR1 is MNHEY and CDR2 is SVGEGT in the germline V gene. In DNA, the CDR3 is TGTGCCAGCAGTTACTCGGCCGCCAGCTACGAGCAGTACTTC. Protein: CASSYSAASYEQYF.

The V gene is TRBV7-2, the J gene TRBJ1-3; D remains unclear. V was trimmed by 5 bases and J by 0 bases, leaving 11 bases between them. This CDR3 is built from 15 residues. The germline CDR1 and CDR2 sequences are SGHTA and FQGNSA. Here the CDR3 DNA reads TGTGCCAGCAGCCCGAGGTTCAGCTCTGGAAACACCATATATTTT. Translated, it gives CASSPRFSSGNTIYF. The whole variable domain, filled in from reference TRBV7-2 and TRBJ1-3, reads GAGVSQSPSNKVTEKGKDVELRCDPISGHTALYWYRQSLGQGLEFLIYFQGNSAPDKSGLPSDRFSAERTGGSVSTLTIQRTQQEDSAVYLCASSPRFSSGNTIYFGEGSWLTVV.

This clone was found a few times. This chain joins TRBV11-3 and TRBJ2-2, with TRBD1 matching 8 bases. V lost 2 bases and J lost 6; bases outside the gene matches: 11. CDR1 is SGHNT and CDR2 is YENEEA in the germline V gene. This CDR3 spans 17 amino acids. The CDR3 bases are TGTGCCAGCAGCTTACGCCCCACAGGGGGTAGTGCCGGGGAGCTGTTTTTT. As protein: CASSLRPTGGSAGELFF.

The chain combines TRBV19 with TRBJ1-4; possibly TRBD1 for D (5 bases). The CDR3 has 15 residues. Germline CDR1 and CDR2: LNHDA and SQIVND (reference sequence). Trimming stripped 5 bases from V and 2 bases from J, with 12 bases between. DNA for the CDR3: TGTGCCAGTAGTCGATCAGGGTTGACTAATGAAAAACTGTTTTTT. Protein sequence: CASSRSGLTNEKLFF.

This clone was counted only a few times. V is TRBV18 and J is TRBJ2-7; 7 nucleotides align to TRBD1. The CDR3 is 17 amino acids. V shed 4 bases and J 3 bases; nucleotides not matched to a gene: 15. The germline V gene has CDR1 KGHSH and CDR2 LQKENI. DNA of the CDR3: TGTGCCAGCTCACTCCGTCCAAACAGGGGTTTGGGCTACGAGCAGTACTTC. Protein sequence: CASSLRPNRGLGYEQYF.

This clone was observed a few times. V usage is TRBV19 and J usage is TRBJ2-7; maybe TRBD2 (7 bases). The V and J ends lost 7 bases and 4 bases respectively, with 14 bases between them. CDR1 LNHDA and CDR2 SQIVND come from the germline V gene (reference sequence). The length of the CDR3 is 13 residues. This chain's CDR3 is CASTLKGGYEQYF. CDR3 nucleotide sequence: TGTGCCAGTACCCTAAAGGGGGGGTACGAGCAGTACTTC.

This chain links TRBV6-5 with TRBJ1-2; possibly TRBD1 for D (5 bases). The CDR3 has 13 amino acids. Germline V gene data show CDR1 as MNHEY and CDR2 as SVGAGI. Trimming took off 5 bases at V and 7 bases at J, with 14 bases between the two ends. The CDR3 spells CASSPGRGGGYTF. The CDR3 nucleotides read TGTGCCAGCAGTCCGGGGCGGGGGGGTGGCTACACCTTC.

The genes are TRBV6-5 and TRBJ2-5; TRBD2 agrees at 12 bases. CDR3 length equals 16 residues. Trimming removed 4 bases from V and 5 bases from J; junction bases left unmatched: 8. Germline CDR1 is MNHEY and CDR2 is SVGAGI. The chain's CDR3 is CASSSTRLAGDETQYF. CDR3 sequence (DNA): TGTGCCAGCAGTTCCACCCGACTAGCGGGGGATGAGACCCAGTACTTC.

The chain carries TRBV6-5 and TRBJ1-1; TRBD1 might be the D (5 bases). V was cut by 0 bases and J by 5 bases, with 13 bases left in between. Germline CDR1 and CDR2: MNHEY and SVGAGI. The CDR3 is 15 amino acids. The CDR3 DNA follows: TGTGCCAGCAGTTACTCAAGGCAGGGCGAGACTGAAGCTTTCTTT. Its protein is CASSYSRQGETEAFF.

This chain joins TRBV7-2 and TRBJ1-6; TRBD1 aligns across 8 bases. CDR1 is SGHTA and CDR2 is FQGNSA in the germline V gene. There are 15 residues in the CDR3. V shed 5 bases, J shed 7 bases, and the junction held 7 bases outside the gene matches. DNA for the CDR3: TGTGCCAGCAGCATTATCCAGGGGGCGAATTCACCCCTCCACTTT. Protein: CASSIIQGANSPLHF.

The gene calls are TRBV11-1 and TRBJ2-2; TRBD2 might be the D (6 bases). V was pared by 5 bases and J by 7 bases, with 14 bases between. Per germline, CDR1 SGHAT and CDR2 FQDESV (reference sequence). The CDR3 spans 14 residues. The CDR3 nucleotides read TGTGCCAGCAGCCCTGGGACTTTATTCGGGGAGCTGTTTTTT. Its translation is CASSPGTLFGELFF.

The chain is built from TRBV3-1 (or the pseudogene TRBV3-2) and TRBJ1-2; 9 nucleotides match TRBD1. The trim removed 3 bases at V and 7 bases at J, leaving 6 bases unmatched. The CDR3 spans 14 residues. Germline-derived CDR1 and CDR2 are LGHDT and YNNKEL (reference sequence). The CDR3 DNA is TGTGCCAGCAGCCATCAGACAGGGGGAATTGGCTACACCTTC. Its protein product is CASSHQTGGIGYTF.

This clone came up a few times. The V and J genes are TRBV29-1 and TRBJ2-5; D may be TRBD2 (6 bases). V was shortened by 3 bases and J by 3 bases, with 14 bases between the two germline ends. Per germline, CDR1 SQVTM and CDR2 ANQGSEA. CDR3 length equals 14 residues. For the CDR3, the DNA is TGCAGCGTTGAGGAGGGGCGGGGTGAAGAGACCCAGTACTTC. As protein: CSVEEGRGEETQYF.

On this clone itself: A read error may produce the germline difference seen at one junction end. The rearrangement joins TRBV6-2 or TRBV6-3 to TRBJ2-2; TRBD1 matches at 7 bases. The CDR3 is made up of 15 amino acids. Germline CDR1 and CDR2: MNHEY and SVGEGT. In DNA, the CDR3 is TGTGCCAGCAGTTATGAGGGGGCGAAGACCGGGGAGCTGTTTTTT. Amino acids: CASSYEGAKTGELFF.

V is TRBV28 and J is TRBJ1-6; D call uncertain. The germline V gene encodes CDR1 MDHEN and CDR2 SYDVKM. V gave up 7 bases and J gave up 0 bases, with 10 bases separating them. The CDR3 length is 15 residues. The CDR3 sequence: CASTQEGSYNSPLHF. The CDR3 DNA sequence: TGTGCCAGCACCCAGGAGGGCTCCTATAATTCACCCCTCCACTTT.

The chain carries TRBV2 and TRBJ2-5, with 11 bases identical to TRBD2. Germline CDR1 and CDR2: SNHLY and FYNNEI. After removal of 1 base from V and 9 bases from J, the junction contained 7 bases not matched to a gene. The CDR3 runs 15 residues. Written as DNA, the CDR3 is TGTGCCAGCAGTGAAGTTTTAGCGGGGGGGATGGCCCAGTACTTC. Protein product: CASSEVLAGGMAQYF.

The genes are TRBV4-1 and TRBJ1-1; TRBD1 is a possible D gene (5 bases). The CDR3 totals 16 residues. Germline assignment: CDR1 MGHRA and CDR2 YSYEKL. Trimming removed 4 bases from V and 3 bases from J, with 18 bases in between. The chain's CDR3 is CASSLSRDGGYTEAFF. The CDR3 DNA reads as TGCGCCAGCAGCCTAAGCCGGGACGGAGGGTACACTGAAGCTTTCTTT.

The chain combines TRBV18 with TRBJ1-2; D perhaps matches TRBD1 (6 bases). V dropped 3 bases and J dropped 8 bases, with 10 bases sitting between them. Germline V gene sequence: CDR1 KGHSH, CDR2 LQKENI. The CDR3 runs 12 residues. The CDR3 nucleotides are TGTGCCAGCTCACCGAACAGGGAGGGCTACACCTTC. This codes for CASSPNREGYTF.